This T cell receptor (beta chain) appears in the sequencing data of a study of blood T cell repertoires in COVID-19. Here immunoSEQ multiplex PCR was the method, and the copy in TCRdb shows in-frame clones only, minus some. The sample lists about 100,000 clones; roughly 84% were seen once. The sequenced material came from peripheral blood. This TCR was recovered from a man between 25 and 39 years old in a cohort sampled during active COVID-19.

The CDR3 loop is CAWSRRTSPETQYF. The CDR3 DNA is TGTGCCTGGAGTAGAAGGACTAGCCCCGAGACCCAGTACTTC. This chain uses TRBV30 with TRBJ2-5, with 8 bases identical to TRBD2. The CDR3 is 14 residues long. With V trimmed by 2 bases and J by 5 bases, 7 bases remained unmatched. CDR1 GTSNPN and CDR2 SVGIG come from the germline V gene (reference sequence). Full variable domain (rest looked up from reference TRBV30 and TRBJ2-5): SQTIHQWPATLVQPVGSPLSLECTVEGTSNPNLYWYRQAAGRGLQLLFYSVGIGQISSEVPQNLSASRPQDRQFILSSKKLLLSDSGFYLCAWSRRTSPETQYFGPGTRLLVL.